This entry lists 10 T cell receptor beta chains sequenced from one sample in a study of human T cells and chemical hapten exposure. Time point here: patch test 2, 6 weeks after DPC sensitization. As to treatment: therapeutic diphenylcyclopropenone sensitization with weekly scalp DPC. Using its own MiXCR run on the RACE reads, TCRdb lists one record per CDR3 protein. The top ten clones hold 6.6% of a sample with 27,000 or so distinct CDR3 sequences, roughly 10% of them seen once. Sequenced material: whole blood, taken in connection with sensitization to the hapten diphenylcyclopropenone (DPC). These receptors all stem from a man aged 25 to 40 with alopecia areata. Some clones in this sample may be carry-over from other donors' samples.

This clonotype was picked up many times. V gene TRBV6-2 or TRBV6-3 combines with J gene TRBJ2-7, with D possibly matching TRBD2 (5 bases). Between the trimmed V and J ends, which lost 10 bases and 6 bases, there was a span of 10 bases. This CDR3 has 10 residues. Germline CDR1 and CDR2: MNHEY and SVGEGT. The CDR3 sequence: CATLRGEQYF. The CDR3 bases are TGTGCCACCCTACGGGGCGAGCAGTACTTC.

V usage is TRBV5-8 and J usage is TRBJ2-7; D remains unclear. V lost 4 bases and J 7 bases, leaving 12 bases between the germline ends. In germline, CDR1 is SGHTS, CDR2 YDEGEE. This CDR3 is built from 12 residues. The CDR3 sequence: CASSLSPREQYF. CDR3 DNA: TGTGCCAGCAGCCTATCACCTCGGGAGCAGTACTTC. Complete variable domain (other parts from reference TRBV5-8 and TRBJ2-7): EAGVTQSPTHLIKTRGQQATLRCSPISGHTSVYWYQQALGLGLQFLLWYDEGEERNRGNFPPRFSGRQFPNYSSELNVNALELEDSALYLCASSLSPREQYFGPGTRLTVT.

This clonotype was counted between two and nine times. J is TRBJ2-5 and V is TRBV6-2 or TRBV6-3; no clear D. Trimming pared 6 bases from V and 4 bases from J, leaving 12 bases between. The germline CDR1 and CDR2 sequences are MNHEY and SVGEGT. The CDR3 loop spans 13 amino acids. In nucleotides, the CDR3 is TGTGCCAGCAGCTATGGTGGCCTAGAGACCCAGTACTTC. Its translation is CASSYGGLETQYF.

The V gene is TRBV29-1, the J gene TRBJ1-5; TRBD1 might be the D (6 bases). V was cut by 6 bases and J by 0 bases, with 9 bases left in between. In germline, CDR1 is SQVTM, CDR2 ANQGSEA. This CDR3 spans 13 amino acids. The CDR3 sequence: CSVRTDSNQPQHF. CDR3 in DNA: TGCAGCGTCCGGACAGATAGCAATCAGCCCCAGCATTTT.

The table lists this clonotype with many counts. This chain connects TRBV6-5 to TRBJ2-1, with D possibly matching TRBD2 (6 bases). Germline-derived CDR1 and CDR2 are MNHEY and SVGAGI. V lost 6 bases and J 9 bases, leaving 24 bases between the germline ends. The CDR3 spans 16 residues. This chain's CDR3 is CASSRFDGGLPSEQFF. CDR3 in DNA: TGTGCCAGCAGCCGCTTCGACGGAGGGCTCCCAAGTGAGCAGTTCTTC.

This clonotype came up many times. The chain employs TRBV2 and TRBJ1-4, with D unclear. Trimming shortened V by 4 bases and J by 10 bases, and 13 bases separated the two germline ends. The CDR3 runs 13 residues. Per germline, CDR1 SNHLY and CDR2 FYNNEI. Written as DNA, the CDR3 is TGTGCCAGCAGTGCGGGCATCGAGGCAAAACTGTTTTTT. This encodes CASSAGIEAKLFF.

The chain combines TRBV9 with TRBJ2-3, with a tentative D call TRBD1 (6 bases). The length of the CDR3 is 14 residues. The V and J ends lost 4 bases and 4 bases respectively, with 13 bases between them. Germline V gene data show CDR1 as SGDLS and CDR2 as YYNGEE. This chain's CDR3 is CASSTGTNPDTQYF. The CDR3 DNA follows: TGTGCCAGCAGCACCGGGACAAACCCAGATACGCAGTATTTT.

In nucleotides, the CDR3 is TGTGCCAGCACCAACGGGGTCGGGAGGGCGGAGACCCAGTACTTC. This gives the protein CASTNGVGRAETQYF. This chain joins TRBV12-3 or TRBV12-4 and TRBJ2-5, with TRBD2 matching over 8 bases. The V and J ends lost 7 bases and 5 bases, in that order; junction bases with no gene match: 12. The CDR3 is 15 amino acids.

By frequency in the sample, this clonotype is medium-sized. The chain employs TRBV29-1 and TRBJ2-2; the D is unclear. The CDR3 has 13 residues. Deletions cut 2 bases from V and 1 base from J, with 5 bases between. Germline CDR1 SQVTM, CDR2 ANQGSEA. CDR3 region: CSVEPGNTGELFF. In DNA, the CDR3 is TGCAGCGTTGAACCGGGGAACACCGGGGAGCTGTTTTTT.

This clonotype was detected a few times. In DNA, the CDR3 is TGTGCCAGCAGTGCCGGACAGGGAACCTACAATGAGCAGTTCTTC. It yields the protein CASSAGQGTYNEQFF. The V gene is TRBV6-5, the J gene TRBJ2-1; 8 positions agree with TRBD1. Germline V gene sequence: CDR1 MNHEY, CDR2 SVGAGI. The CDR3 has 15 amino acids. Losses at the gene ends were 5 bases for V and 2 bases for J; bases not matched to a gene: 5.